A single sample is the source of the 15 T cell receptor beta chains below, sequenced in a study of a mutant IDH1 vaccine in newly diagnosed glioma. Sequencing was performed with immunoSEQ multiplex PCR; in TCRdb, only in-frame clones are kept and a portion is missing. The table has some 60,000 clones, under 90% seen once. Time point given: week 11, during vaccination. Alongside topical imiquimod, each dose of vaccine comprised 300 ug of mutant IDH1 20-mer peptide. Their antigens remain unidentified. The sample here was PBMCs, taken from a glioma patient whose treatment included an IDH1 peptide vaccine. All receptors derive from a man younger than 40 with glioma.

The V call is TRBV7-8, the J call TRBJ1-4, with D perhaps TRBD1 (6 bases). The CDR3 consists of 16 residues. V lost 1 base to trimming and J lost 4 bases, with 13 bases between them. The germline gives CDR1 SGHVS, CDR2 FQNEAQ. CDR3 nucleotides: TGTGCCAGCAGCTTAGTAGGGGGGCGGATTAATGAAAAACTGTTTTTT. Encoded protein: CASSLVGGRINEKLFF.

This clone was seen a single time. The chain recombines TRBV13 with TRBJ1-1, with no clear D. Germline-derived CDR1 and CDR2 are PRHDT and FYEKMQ (reference sequence). V lost 2 bases to trimming and J lost 4 bases, with 8 bases between them. The CDR3 loop spans 13 amino acids. In DNA, the CDR3 is TGTGCCAGCAGCTTAACTAGCCTCACTGAAGCTTTCTTT. Residues: CASSLTSLTEAFF.

The chain carries TRBV27 and TRBJ1-3; D uncertain. Germline loops: CDR1 MNHEY, CDR2 SMNVEV (reference sequence). Deletions cut 6 bases from V and 4 bases from J, with 10 bases between. The CDR3 extends over 13 amino acids. The CDR3 region is CASRPAGGNTIYF. The CDR3 nucleotides read TGTGCCAGCAGGCCAGCTGGGGGAAACACCATATATTTT.

V and J are TRBV19 and TRBJ2-7, with D perhaps matching TRBD2 (6 bases). V gave up 4 bases and J gave up 0 bases, with 10 bases separating them. The CDR3 extends over 14 amino acids. Germline values: CDR1 LNHDA, CDR2 SQIVND (reference sequence). Here the CDR3 DNA reads TGTGCCAGTAGTAGCCAGGGAGGCTCCTACGAGCAGTACTTC. This encodes CASSSQGGSYEQYF.

This clone came up a few times. Other DNA sequences in this specimen translate into the identical CDR3. The chain couples TRBV20-1 to TRBJ1-2; D is uncertain. The CDR3 runs to 9 residues. The V end was cut by 6 bases, the J end by 5 bases, with 4 bases between. Germline values: CDR1 DFQATT, CDR2 SNEGSKA (reference sequence). The CDR3 loop reads CSALYGYTF. The CDR3, as DNA: TGCAGTGCCTTGTATGGCTACACCTTC.

The chain joins TRBV9 to TRBJ2-4; 8 bases agree with TRBD2. J was trimmed by 7 bases and V by 4 bases; bases with no gene match: 1. Germline assignment: CDR1 SGDLS and CDR2 YYNGEE. The CDR3 spans 12 residues. CDR3 nucleotide sequence: TGTGCCAGCAGCCCGGGGGGGAACATTCAGTACTTC. This encodes CASSPGGNIQYF.

This clone has only one observation. V is TRBV10-3 and J is TRBJ2-7; the match to TRBD1 covers 7 bases. The germline CDR1 and CDR2 sequences are ENHRY and SYGVKD. This CDR3 region has 13 residues. V was clipped by 6 bases and J by 4 bases; unmatched bases: 6. The CDR3 DNA reads TGTGCCATCAGGCAGGCAGGGGGTTACGAGCAGTACTTC. Protein sequence: CAIRQAGGYEQYF.

J is TRBJ2-2 and V is TRBV6-5, with D perhaps assigned TRBD1 or TRBD2 (5 bases each). The CDR3 has 13 residues. The V end was cut by 8 bases, the J end by 1 base, with 8 bases between. In germline, CDR1 is MNHEY, CDR2 SVGAGI. CDR3 DNA: TGTGCCAGCCGGGACGGGAACACCGGGGAGCTGTTTTTT. This encodes CASRDGNTGELFF.

A single count supports this clone. The genes are TRBV4-1 and TRBJ2-7, with 9 bases lining up with TRBD2. This CDR3 spans 15 amino acids. V lost 1 base, J lost 3 bases, and 4 bases stayed unmatched. Looked up from germline, CDR1 is MGHRA and CDR2 is YSYEKL. CDR3 sequence: CASSQVGLALYEQYF. The DNA for the CDR3 is TGCGCCAGCAGCCAAGTGGGACTAGCCCTCTACGAGCAGTACTTC.

V and J are TRBV6-1 and TRBJ2-3; the match to TRBD2 covers 12 bases. CDR1 and CDR2 from the germline V gene are MNHNS and SASEGT. The CDR3 is 16 amino acids. V shed 6 bases and J 0 bases; nucleotides not matched to a gene: 4. CDR3 sequence: CASSELAGGSTDTQYF. CDR3 DNA sequence: TGTGCCAGCAGCGAACTAGCGGGGGGAAGCACAGATACGCAGTATTTT.

This chain connects TRBV5-1 to TRBJ1-4; 7 bases match TRBD1. J lost 4 bases, V lost 6 bases, and 6 bases had no gene match. This CDR3 has 14 residues. CDR1 and CDR2 (germline): SGHRS, YFSETQ. CDR3 DNA: TGCGCCAGCACTCCGGGACAGTTTAATGAAAAACTGTTTTTT. Translation: CASTPGQFNEKLFF.

This clone was seen a single time. The chain is built from TRBV9 and TRBJ1-1, with a tentative D call TRBD1 (6 bases). V lost 0 bases, J lost 5 bases, and 14 bases lay in between. Germline V gene lookup returns CDR1 SGDLS and CDR2 YYNGEE. This CDR3 has 15 residues. In nucleotides, the CDR3 is TGTGCCAGCAGCGTAGCTGGTACAGGGAAGACTGAAGCTTTCTTT. Encoded protein: CASSVAGTGKTEAFF. The entire variable domain, with the rest obtained from reference TRBV9 and TRBJ1-1, is as follows: DSGVTQTPKHLITATGQRVTLRCSPRSGDLSVYWYQQSLDQGLQFLIQYYNGEERAKGNILERFSAQQFPDLHSELNLSSLELGDSALYFCASSVAGTGKTEAFFGQGTRLTVV.

The CDR3 sequence: CASSLGGQVGYTF. The CDR3 nucleotides are TGTGCCAGCAGCTTAGGGGGGCAGGTTGGCTACACCTTC. The chain is built from TRBV7-9 and TRBJ1-2, with D perhaps TRBD1 (6 bases). The CDR3 totals 13 residues. The ends were cut back, 1 base at V and 7 bases at J, with 10 bases in the middle. Germline CDR1 reads SEHNR; CDR2 reads FQNEAQ (reference sequence).

V usage is TRBV15 and J usage is TRBJ1-3; D may be TRBD1 (6 bases). Germline-derived CDR1 and CDR2 are LNHNV and YYDKDF (reference sequence). The V and J ends lost 0 bases and 4 bases respectively, with 10 bases between them. This CDR3 contains 15 residues. In DNA, the CDR3 is TGTGCCACCAGCAGAGATCCAGGGGAGGGAAACACCATATATTTT. Protein product: CATSRDPGEGNTIYF.

V and J are TRBV29-1 and TRBJ2-1, with D perhaps TRBD1 (7 bases). CDR3 size: 13 residues. Germline V lookup: CDR1 SQVTM, CDR2 ANQGSEA. Deletions cut 7 bases from V and 7 bases from J, with 17 bases between. CDR3 in amino acids: CSGGGTAGNEQFF. CDR3 sequence (DNA): TGCAGCGGGGGCGGGACAGCGGGTAATGAGCAGTTCTTC.